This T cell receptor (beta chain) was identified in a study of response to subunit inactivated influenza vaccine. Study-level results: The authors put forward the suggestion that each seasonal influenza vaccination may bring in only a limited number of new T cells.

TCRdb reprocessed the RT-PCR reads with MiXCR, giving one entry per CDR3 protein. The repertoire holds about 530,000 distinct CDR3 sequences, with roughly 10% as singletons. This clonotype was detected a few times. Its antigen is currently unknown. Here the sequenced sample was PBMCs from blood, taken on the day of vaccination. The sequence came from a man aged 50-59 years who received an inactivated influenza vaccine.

The chain's CDR3 is CASSLAGRRTDTQYF. CDR3 DNA: TGCGCCAGCAGCTTGGCCGGCCGGAGGACAGATACGCAGTATTTT. This chain joins TRBV5-1 and TRBJ2-3, with D possibly being TRBD2 (5 bases). The CDR3 totals 15 residues. The germline V and J ends were trimmed by 0 bases and 3 bases, with 11 bases remaining between them. Germline V lookup: CDR1 SGHRS, CDR2 YFSETQ.